This TCR beta chain was documented in a study of chemoradiotherapy in HPV16-positive cancers. Across the study: Functional T-cell assays on a couple of HPV16-positive patients' cells defined candidate HPV-specific clones and common TCR motifs. The study, taken as a whole, reports: For HPV16-positive patients, expanding HPV-responsive T cells associated with longer recurrence-free survival. Candidate HPV-specific clones and E7-related TCR motifs grew in tumor during treatment.

The trim removed 3 bases at V and 4 bases at J, leaving 7 bases unmatched. Germline assignment: CDR1 KGHSH and CDR2 LQKENI. This CDR3 comprises 16 residues. Over chemoradiotherapy, repertoires were sampled more than once. Note on this clone: Its antigen is still unknown.

Here immunoSEQ multiplex PCR was the method, and the copy in TCRdb shows in-frame clones only, minus some. This table has about 20,000 clones, 89% appearing once. The sequence was obtained from a human donor with HPV-associated anogenital cancer. The sequences come from blood, collected from a patient who underwent chemoradiotherapy. The gene calls are TRBV18 and TRBJ2-3; 10 bases map to TRBD1. CDR3 residues: CASSPLGTGAPDTQYF. The CDR3 DNA reads as TGTGCCAGCTCACCGCTCGGGACAGGGGCGCCAGATACGCAGTATTTT.